The T cell receptor beta chain described here comes from a study of shared clonotypes between healthy human individuals. Study-wide points: There were few donors, and this limited the genetic and exposure-history diversity represented. For sorted subsets, rarefaction showed incomplete sequencing despite large depth.

V was clipped by 4 bases and J by 8 bases, with 17 bases between them. Germline lookup yields CDR1 MDHEN and CDR2 SYDVKM. The CDR3 runs 14 residues. This clone was found once. No antigen is known for it. Over several immunoSEQ plates, each subset's genomic DNA was distributed in even portions. The repertoire was sequenced with immunoSEQ multiplex PCR; TCRdb's copy has only in-frame clones and lacks some. The sample records 700,000 or so clones, more than 70% being singletons. The chain uses TRBV28 and TRBJ1-2; weak D call: TRBD1 (5 bases). Sequencing used memory CD4+ T cells sorted from blood. As for subset: CD45RA-negative fraction. The sequence derives from a woman in her twenties or thirties in good health. CDR3: CASSYRTPTGGYTF. CDR3 DNA: TGTGCCAGCAGTTACAGGACCCCGACGGGGGGCTACACCTTC.